Given below is one T cell receptor (beta chain) in context. These data come from a study of blood T cell repertoires in COVID-19. Study details: From T cells, B-cell-depleted T cells, or PBMCs came the material, which was cDNA or gDNA.

Trimming stripped 1 base from V and 9 bases from J, with 10 bases between. Germline V gene sequence: CDR1 SEHNR, CDR2 FQNEAQ (reference sequence). The CDR3 length is 14 residues. Libraries were prepared by immunoSEQ multiplex PCR; TCRdb keeps only in-frame clonotypes and omits some of them. Of about 270,000 clones in the sample, roughly 93% are singletons; the top ten hold approximately 2.4%. Individuals aged 18 to 89 years were recruited from some 26 US areas. The chain combines TRBV7-9 with TRBJ1-6; a possible D gene is TRBD1 (5 bases). Sequencing was carried out using PBMCs or T cells enriched from blood (not recorded which). The clonotype originates from a woman aged 40 to 50 with acute COVID-19. The chain's CDR3 is CASSLDLGRSPLHF. The CDR3 nucleotides are TGTGCCAGCAGCTTAGATCTGGGGCGTTCACCCCTCCACTTT.